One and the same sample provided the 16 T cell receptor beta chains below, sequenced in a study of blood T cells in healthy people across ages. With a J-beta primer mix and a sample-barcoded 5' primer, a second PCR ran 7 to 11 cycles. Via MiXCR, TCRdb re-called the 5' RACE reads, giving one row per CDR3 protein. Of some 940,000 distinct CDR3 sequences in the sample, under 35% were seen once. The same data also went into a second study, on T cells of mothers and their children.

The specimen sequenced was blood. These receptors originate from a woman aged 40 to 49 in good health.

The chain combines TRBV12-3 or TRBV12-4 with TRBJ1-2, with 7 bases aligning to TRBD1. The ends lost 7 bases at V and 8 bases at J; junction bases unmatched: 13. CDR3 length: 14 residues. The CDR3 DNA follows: TGTGCCAGCACCGAGACAGGGCCCGTCCGCGGCTACACCTTC. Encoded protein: CASTETGPVRGYTF.

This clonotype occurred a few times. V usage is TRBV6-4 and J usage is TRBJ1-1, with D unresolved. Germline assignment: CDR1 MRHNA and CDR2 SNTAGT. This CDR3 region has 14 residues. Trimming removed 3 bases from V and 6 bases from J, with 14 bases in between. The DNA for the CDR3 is TGTGCCAGCAGTGAAGGTCCGGGTCGGGCTGAAGCTTTCTTT. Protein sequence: CASSEGPGRAEAFF.

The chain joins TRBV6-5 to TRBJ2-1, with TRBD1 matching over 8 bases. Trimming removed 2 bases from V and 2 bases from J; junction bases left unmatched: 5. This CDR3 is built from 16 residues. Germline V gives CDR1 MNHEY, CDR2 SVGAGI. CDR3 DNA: TGTGCCAGCAGTTACACGGGGACAGGACCCTACAATGAGCAGTTCTTC. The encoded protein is CASSYTGTGPYNEQFF.

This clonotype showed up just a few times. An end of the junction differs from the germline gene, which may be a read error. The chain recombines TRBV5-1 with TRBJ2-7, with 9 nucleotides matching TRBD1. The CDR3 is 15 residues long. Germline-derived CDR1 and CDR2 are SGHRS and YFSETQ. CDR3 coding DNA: TGCGACAGCAGCAGAACCGGGACAGGGTACTACGAGCAGTACTTC. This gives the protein CDSSRTGTGYYEQYF.

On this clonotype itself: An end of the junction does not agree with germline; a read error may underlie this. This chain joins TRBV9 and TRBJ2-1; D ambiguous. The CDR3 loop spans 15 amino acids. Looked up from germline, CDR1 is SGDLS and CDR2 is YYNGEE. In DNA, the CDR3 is TGTGCCAGCAGCAAGGGCAGAACTAACTACAATGAGCAGTTTTTC. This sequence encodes CASSKGRTNYNEQFF.

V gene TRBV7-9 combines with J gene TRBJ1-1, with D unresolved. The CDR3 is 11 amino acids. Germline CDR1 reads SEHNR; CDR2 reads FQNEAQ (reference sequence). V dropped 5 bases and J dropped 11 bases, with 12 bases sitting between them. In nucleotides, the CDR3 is TGTGCCAGCAGCCTACCCCCGGAGGCTTTCTTT. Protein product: CASSLPPEAFF.

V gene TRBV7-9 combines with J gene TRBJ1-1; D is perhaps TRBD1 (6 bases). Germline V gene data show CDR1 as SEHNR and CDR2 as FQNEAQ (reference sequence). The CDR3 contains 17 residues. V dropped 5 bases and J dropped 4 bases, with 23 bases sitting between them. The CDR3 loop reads CASSTTGRGHFGTEAFF. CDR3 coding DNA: TGTGCCAGCAGCACTACAGGGCGCGGGCATTTTGGCACTGAAGCTTTCTTT.

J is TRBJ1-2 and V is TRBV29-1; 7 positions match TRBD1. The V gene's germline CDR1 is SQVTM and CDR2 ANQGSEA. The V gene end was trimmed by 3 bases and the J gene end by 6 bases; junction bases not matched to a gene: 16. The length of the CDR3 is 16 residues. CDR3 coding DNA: TGCAGCGTTGACCGGGACAGACCCTCTGGGGTAGATGGCTACACCTTC. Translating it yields CSVDRDRPSGVDGYTF.

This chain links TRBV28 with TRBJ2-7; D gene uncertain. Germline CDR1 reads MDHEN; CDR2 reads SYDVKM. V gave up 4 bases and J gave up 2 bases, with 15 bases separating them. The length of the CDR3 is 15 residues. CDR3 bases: TGTGCCAGCAGTTCCTCCGGCCATGGGGCCTACGAGCAGTACTTC. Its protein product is CASSSSGHGAYEQYF.

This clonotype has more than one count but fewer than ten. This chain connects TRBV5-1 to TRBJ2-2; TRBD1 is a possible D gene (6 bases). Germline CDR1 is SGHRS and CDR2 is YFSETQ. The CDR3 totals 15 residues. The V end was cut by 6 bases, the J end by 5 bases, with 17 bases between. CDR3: CASIKVAGETGELFF. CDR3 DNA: TGCGCCAGCATCAAAGTCGCAGGGGAGACCGGGGAGCTGTTTTTT.

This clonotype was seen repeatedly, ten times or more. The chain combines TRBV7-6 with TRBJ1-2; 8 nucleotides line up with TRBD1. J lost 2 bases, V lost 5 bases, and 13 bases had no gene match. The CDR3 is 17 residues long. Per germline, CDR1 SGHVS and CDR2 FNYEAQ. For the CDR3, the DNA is TGTGCCAGCAGCGTAGAGGACAGGGCATTCGGAAACTATGGCTACACCTTC. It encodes CASSVEDRAFGNYGYTF.

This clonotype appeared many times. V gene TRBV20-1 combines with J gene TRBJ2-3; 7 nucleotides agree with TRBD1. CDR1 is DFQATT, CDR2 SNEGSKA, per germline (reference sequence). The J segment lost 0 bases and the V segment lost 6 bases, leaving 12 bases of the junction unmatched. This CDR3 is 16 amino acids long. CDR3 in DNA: TGCAGTGCGAGCTATTCTAGGGGGCTCAGCACAGATACGCAGTATTTT. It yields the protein CSASYSRGLSTDTQYF.

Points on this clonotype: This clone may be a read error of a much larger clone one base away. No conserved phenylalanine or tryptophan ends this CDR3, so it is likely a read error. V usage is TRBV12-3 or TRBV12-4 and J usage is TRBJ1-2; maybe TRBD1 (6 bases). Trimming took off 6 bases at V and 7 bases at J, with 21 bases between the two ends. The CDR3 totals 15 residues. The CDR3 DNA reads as TGTGCCAGCAGCCAGGGGCAACAGGGCCTGAGTGGCTACACCTGC. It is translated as CASSQGQQGLSGYTC.

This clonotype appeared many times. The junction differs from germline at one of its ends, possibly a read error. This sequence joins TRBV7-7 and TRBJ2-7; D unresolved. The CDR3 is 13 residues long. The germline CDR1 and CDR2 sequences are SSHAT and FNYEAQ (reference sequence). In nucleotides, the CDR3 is TGTGCTAGCAGCTTAGGGATCGACTACGAGCAGTACTTC. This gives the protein CASSLGIDYEQYF.

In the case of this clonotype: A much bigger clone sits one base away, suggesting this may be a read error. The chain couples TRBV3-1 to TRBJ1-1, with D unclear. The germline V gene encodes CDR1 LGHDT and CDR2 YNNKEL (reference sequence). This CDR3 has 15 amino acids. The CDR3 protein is CACSQDEGFNTEAFF. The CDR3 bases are TGTGCCTGCAGCCAAGATGAAGGGTTCAACACTGAAGCTTTCTTT.

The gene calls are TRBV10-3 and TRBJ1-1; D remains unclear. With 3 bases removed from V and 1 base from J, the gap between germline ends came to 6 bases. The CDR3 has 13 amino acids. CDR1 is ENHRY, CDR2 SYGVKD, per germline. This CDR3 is CAISELGNTEAFF. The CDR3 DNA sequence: TGTGCCATCAGTGAATTAGGGAACACTGAAGCTTTCTTT.